This T cell receptor (beta chain) was captured in a study of blood T cells in healthy people across ages. The second PCR ran roughly 6 to 11 cycles with a sample-barcoded 5' primer and J-beta primers. In TCRdb, the 5' RACE reads were re-called with MiXCR into one record per CDR3 protein. The sample comprises about 630,000 distinct CDR3 sequences, around 21% of which are singletons, and 3.5% to 4% rests with the top ten. Deletions cut 0 bases from V and 7 bases from J, with 9 bases between. The germline CDR1 and CDR2 sequences are MGHDK and SYGVNS. This CDR3 spans 13 amino acids. The material sequenced was blood. This clonotype was sampled from a man between 70 and 80 years old in good health. The chain couples TRBV25-1 to TRBJ1-1; D ambiguous. In nucleotides, the CDR3 is TGTGCCAGCAGTGAATATGACTCGTATGAAGCTTTCTTT. Its translation is CASSEYDSYEAFF.